This TCR beta chain emerged from a study of blood T cell repertoires in COVID-19. Study-level background: T cells, B-cell-depleted T cells, or PBMCs provided the cDNA or gDNA that served as material.

Authors' data handling: Estimation of nucleated cell counts was performed using reference gene primer amplification. The repertoire was sequenced with immunoSEQ multiplex PCR; TCRdb's copy has only in-frame clones and lacks some. V and J calls and clone size are given by that table; D and trimming were obtained from the DNA. The table has 150,000 to 200,000 clones, 70% to 90% seen once. Germline assignment: CDR1 MNHEY and CDR2 SMNVEV (reference sequence). V was trimmed by 4 bases and J by 4 bases, leaving 4 bases between them. CDR3 length: 12 amino acids. V gene TRBV27 combines with J gene TRBJ2-2; D gene ambiguous. This receptor was identified in a human donor in a cohort sampled during active COVID-19. Sequencing was performed on peripheral blood. DNA of the CDR3: TGTGCCAGCAGTTCAATCACCGGGGAGCTGTTTTTT. Translation: CASSSITGELFF.